This T cell receptor beta chain is from a study of response to subunit inactivated influenza vaccine. Study results and limitations: Researchers suggested that each seasonal influenza vaccination recruits few new T cells.

In regard to this clonotype: Its matching antigen is unknown.

Trimming removed 6 bases from V and 1 base from J; junction bases left unmatched: 5. The CDR3 sequence is 13 residues long. Per germline, CDR1 DFQATT and CDR2 SNEGSKA (reference sequence). From the RT-PCR reads, TCRdb called clonotypes with MiXCR, one entry per CDR3 protein. The sample carries 550,000 to 600,000 distinct CDR3 sequences, roughly 12% recorded once. This chain uses TRBV20-1 with TRBJ2-5, with TRBD2 matching over 7 bases. The TCR comes from a man in his forties or fifties who received an inactivated influenza vaccine. Material: PBMCs from blood, obtained on the day of vaccination. The CDR3 loop is CSAKTSPQETQYF. The CDR3 DNA follows: TGCAGTGCAAAGACTAGCCCCCAAGAGACCCAGTACTTC.